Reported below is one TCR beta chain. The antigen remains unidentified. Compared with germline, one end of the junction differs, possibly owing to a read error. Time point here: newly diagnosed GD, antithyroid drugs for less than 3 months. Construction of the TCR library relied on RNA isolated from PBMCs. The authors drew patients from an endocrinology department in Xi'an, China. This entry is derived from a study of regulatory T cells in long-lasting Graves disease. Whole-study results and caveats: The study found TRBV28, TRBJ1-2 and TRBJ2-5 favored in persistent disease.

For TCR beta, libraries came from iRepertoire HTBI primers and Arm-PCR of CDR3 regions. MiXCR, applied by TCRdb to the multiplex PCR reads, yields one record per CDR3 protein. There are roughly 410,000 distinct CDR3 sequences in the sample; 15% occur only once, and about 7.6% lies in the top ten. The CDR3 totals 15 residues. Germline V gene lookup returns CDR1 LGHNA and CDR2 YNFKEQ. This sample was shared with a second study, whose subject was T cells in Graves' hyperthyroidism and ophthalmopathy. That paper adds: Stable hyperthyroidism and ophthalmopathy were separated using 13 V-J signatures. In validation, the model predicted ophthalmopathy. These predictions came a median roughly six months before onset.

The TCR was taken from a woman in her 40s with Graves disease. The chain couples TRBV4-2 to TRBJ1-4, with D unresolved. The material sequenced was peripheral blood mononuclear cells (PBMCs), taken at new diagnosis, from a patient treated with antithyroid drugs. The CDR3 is CASSPESRSNERLFF. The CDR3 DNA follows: TGTGCCAGCAGCCCCGAGAGCAGGTCAAATGAAAGACTGTTTTTT.